These 5 T cell receptor beta chains were sequenced from one sample in a study of blood T cell repertoires in COVID-19. The repertoire was sequenced with immunoSEQ multiplex PCR; TCRdb's copy has only in-frame clones and lacks some. The sample carries 85,000 to 130,000 clones, more than 75% recorded once. The sample comprised peripheral blood. The source is a man aged 50-59 years with acute or convalescent COVID-19.

On this clone itself: Additional DNA sequences in this sample encode the identical CDR3. The genes are TRBV6-1 and TRBJ2-7, with TRBD2 matching over 8 bases. The length of the CDR3 is 15 residues. V gave up 1 base and J gave up 2 bases; unmatched junction bases: 4. Germline CDR1 and CDR2: MNHNS and SASEGT. CDR3 DNA sequence: TGTGCCAGCAGTGAAGAGGCGGGAGGAACCTACGAGCAGTACTTC. Its protein product is CASSEEAGGTYEQYF.

The chain employs TRBV29-1 and TRBJ2-7; TRBD2 is a possible D gene (5 bases). V shed 5 bases and J shed 6 bases, with 20 bases lying between them. CDR3 length: 14 amino acids. Germline V gives CDR1 SQVTM, CDR2 ANQGSEA. In DNA form, the CDR3 reads TGCAGCGTTCGTGTCCGGAGGTCTCTAGGCGAGCAGTACTTC. Its translation is CSVRVRRSLGEQYF.

This chain links TRBV12-2 with TRBJ2-7; TRBD1 is the table's D call, not checked against the DNA. TRBV12-2 is noted as a pseudogene. The CDR3 sequence is 18 residues long. CDR3 sequence reads: CASRILDRGEGFSYEQYF. The CDR3 nucleotides read TGTGCAAGTCGCATCCTTGACAGGGGCGAGGGTTTTTCCTACGAGCAGTACTTC.

This chain connects TRBV25-1 to TRBJ1-1; a weak D match, TRBD1 (5 bases). V was pared by 7 bases and J by 10 bases, with 19 bases between. Germline CDR1 MGHDK, CDR2 SYGVNS. CDR3 size: 13 residues. The CDR3 region is CASTASMTEGAFF. CDR3 DNA sequence: TGTGCCAGCACCGCCTCTATGACAGAAGGAGCTTTCTTT.

The chain carries TRBV19 and TRBJ1-5; possibly TRBD1 for D (6 bases). Germline values: CDR1 LNHDA, CDR2 SQIVND (reference sequence). The V gene lost 6 bases and the J gene lost 0 bases, with 12 bases spanning the gap. The CDR3 has 15 residues. Here the CDR3 DNA reads TGTGCCAGTAGCAGGGGACGGAATAGCAATCAGCCCCAGCATTTT. Amino acids: CASSRGRNSNQPQHF. The whole variable domain, filled in from reference TRBV19 and TRBJ1-5, reads DGGITQSPKYLFRKEGQNVTLSCEQNLNHDAMYWYRQDPGQGLRLIYYSQIVNDFQKGDIAEGYSVSREKKESFPLTVTSAQKNPTAFYLCASSRGRNSNQPQHFGDGTRLSIL.